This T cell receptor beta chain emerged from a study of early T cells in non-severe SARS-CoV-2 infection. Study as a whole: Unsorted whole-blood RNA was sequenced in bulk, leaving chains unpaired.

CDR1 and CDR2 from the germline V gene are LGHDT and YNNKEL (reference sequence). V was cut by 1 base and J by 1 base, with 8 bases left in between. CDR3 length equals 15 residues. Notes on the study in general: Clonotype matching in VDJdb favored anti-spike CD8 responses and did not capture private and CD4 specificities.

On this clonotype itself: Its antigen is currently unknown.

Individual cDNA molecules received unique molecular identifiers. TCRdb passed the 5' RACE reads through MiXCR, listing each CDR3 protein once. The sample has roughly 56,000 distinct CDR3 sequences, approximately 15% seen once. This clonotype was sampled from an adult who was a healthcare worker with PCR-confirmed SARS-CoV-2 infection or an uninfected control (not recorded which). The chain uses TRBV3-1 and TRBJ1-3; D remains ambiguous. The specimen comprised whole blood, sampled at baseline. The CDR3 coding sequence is TGTGCCAGCAGCCAAGGAACGGCATCTGGAAACACCATATATTTT. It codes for CASSQGTASGNTIYF.